Presented here are 9 T cell receptor beta chains from one specimen sequenced in a study of beta chain features in type 1 diabetes. No antigen is known for these receptors. The authors reverse transcribed all of the isolated RNA, so sequencing captured expressed TCRB transcripts. Using immunoSEQ multiplex PCR, the repertoire was profiled, and TCRdb retains in-frame clones only, with some absent. The sample includes 150,000 to 200,000 clones, approximately 9.1% of them seen just once. The study, taken as a whole, reports: Shortening of TCRB CDR3s, moderate but significant, appeared in all four CD4+ subsets of Type 1 diabetes patients.

The source material was central memory CD4+ T cells from blood. These TCRs come from a woman aged 30 to 39 with type 1 diabetes.

This clone was counted a few times. The V gene is TRBV7-2, the J gene TRBJ1-5; 8 bases map to TRBD1. V shed 3 bases and J 4 bases; nucleotides not matched to a gene: 5. Germline CDR1 is SGHTA and CDR2 is FQGNSA. This CDR3 region has 15 residues. Here the CDR3 reads CASSFMTGENQPQHF. Here the CDR3 DNA reads TGTGCCAGCAGCTTTATGACAGGGGAGAATCAGCCCCAGCATTTT.

The J gene is TRBJ2-7, the V gene TRBV11-2, with TRBD2 identical over 10 bases. The CDR3 loop spans 14 amino acids. The germline CDR1 and CDR2 sequences are SGHAT and FQNNGV. Losses at the gene ends were 7 bases for V and 5 bases for J; bases not matched to a gene: 8. The CDR3 here is CASKQGLAVDEQYF. The CDR3 nucleotides read TGTGCCAGCAAACAAGGACTAGCGGTCGACGAGCAGTACTTC.

This chain joins TRBV18 and TRBJ2-7; tentative D call: TRBD2 (6 bases). The CDR3 is 13 amino acids. The V end lost 3 bases, the J end lost 5 bases, and 11 bases lay between the germline ends. Germline lookup yields CDR1 KGHSH and CDR2 LQKENI. The CDR3: CASSPLLAHEQYF. DNA for the CDR3: TGTGCCAGCTCACCCCTACTAGCCCACGAGCAGTACTTC.

This chain joins TRBV30 and TRBJ1-2, with a tentative D call TRBD1 (6 bases). CDR3 length: 11 amino acids. Germline V CDR1 and CDR2: GTSNPN, SVGIG (reference sequence). Deletions cut 3 bases from V and 11 bases from J, with 13 bases between. CDR3 loop: CAWSQQGGYTF. CDR3 sequence (DNA): TGTGCCTGGAGCCAACAGGGTGGTTACACCTTC.

This clone was counted only a few times. This sequence joins TRBV7-8 and TRBJ1-5; D is unresolved. Trimming stripped 2 bases from V and 1 base from J, with 3 bases between. The V gene's germline CDR1 is SGHVS and CDR2 FQNEAQ. The CDR3 is 13 residues long. CDR3 sequence reads: CASSLQSNQPQHF. The CDR3 DNA follows: TGTGCCAGCAGCTTACAGAGCAATCAGCCCCAGCATTTT.

There are a few counts of this clone. J is TRBJ2-5 and V is TRBV7-3, with 7 bases aligning to TRBD2. The germline gives CDR1 SGHTA, CDR2 FQGTGA. The ends lost 1 base at V and 5 bases at J; junction bases unmatched: 7. The CDR3 sequence is 15 residues long. The CDR3 DNA reads TGTGCCAGCAGCTTAATGGGCGGGAGCGGGGAGACCCAGTACTTC. It specifies CASSLMGGSGETQYF.

The CDR3 nucleotides read TGTGCCTGGAGTGGGGGGCATTTAAGCTCTGGGGCCAACGTCCTGACTTTC. This sequence encodes CAWSGGHLSSGANVLTF. The V and J genes are TRBV30 and TRBJ2-6; possibly TRBD1 for D (6 bases). The CDR3 is made up of 17 amino acids. Germline V gene sequence: CDR1 GTSNPN, CDR2 SVGIG (reference sequence). Deletions cut 1 base from V and 0 bases from J, with 13 bases between.

The chain couples TRBV23-1 to TRBJ2-1, with TRBD2 identical over 7 bases. TRBV23-1 is an ORF, with its function uncertain. This CDR3 is 15 amino acids long. Losses at the gene ends were 8 bases for V and 7 bases for J; bases not matched to a gene: 14. The CDR3 loop reads CASGPRGLGANEQFF. As DNA, the CDR3 is TGCGCCAGCGGCCCTAGAGGACTAGGGGCAAATGAGCAGTTCTTC.

The chain links TRBV6-6 to TRBJ1-1; D remains unclear. The V end was cut by 0 bases, the J end by 0 bases, with 8 bases between. CDR1 is MNHNY, CDR2 SVGAGI, per germline (reference sequence). The CDR3 sequence is 15 residues long. CDR3 sequence reads: CASSYSRGLNTEAFF. The CDR3 nucleotides are TGTGCCAGCAGTTACTCTCGAGGGTTGAACACTGAAGCTTTCTTT.